Listed here are 28 T cell receptor beta chains from one sample, sequenced in a study of cytomegalovirus exposure and HLA in healthy donors. Both 60 Vbeta primers and 13 Jbeta primers went into the PCR. The data were produced by immunoSEQ multiplex PCR, yet TCRdb's version contains in-frame clones alone and is incomplete. The data contain fewer than 130,000 clones, roughly 80% of them singletons. Sequencing was done on a sample of PBMCs. The receptors derive from a female donor in good health and CMV-seropositive.

The chain carries TRBV5-6 and TRBJ2-7, with D possibly being TRBD1 (6 bases). Per germline, CDR1 SGHDT and CDR2 YYEEEE. This CDR3 is built from 15 residues. With 0 bases removed from V and 6 bases from J, the gap between germline ends came to 16 bases. This CDR3 reads CASSLGGRTDPEQYF. The CDR3 region has the DNA TGTGCCAGCAGCTTGGGGGGGCGTACGGATCCCGAGCAGTACTTC. Variable domain in full (rest from reference TRBV5-6 and TRBJ2-7): DAGVTQSPTHLIKTRGQQVTLRCSPKSGHDTVSWYQQALGQGPQFIFQYYEEEERQRGNFPDRFSGHQFPNYSSELNVNALLLGDSALYLCASSLGGRTDPEQYFGPGTRLTVT.

The J gene is TRBJ1-5, the V gene TRBV5-1; the D gene is possibly TRBD1 (6 bases). CDR3 length equals 14 residues. V lost 0 bases and J lost 7, with 11 bases in between. Germline CDR1 and CDR2: SGHRS and YFSETQ. The CDR3 sequence: CASSLEGGGQPQHF. The CDR3 region has the DNA TGCGCCAGCAGCTTGGAGGGAGGGGGACAGCCCCAGCATTTT.

The rearrangement joins TRBV18 to TRBJ1-6, with TRBD1 identical over 9 bases. Germline V gene lookup returns CDR1 KGHSH and CDR2 LQKENI. V shed 3 bases, J shed 6 bases, and the junction held 6 bases outside the gene matches. The CDR3 loop spans 16 amino acids. The CDR3 DNA is TGTGCCAGCTCACCGATGGGACAGGGATCTAATTCACCCCTCCACTTT. Its protein product is CASSPMGQGSNSPLHF.

The chain employs TRBV5-1 and TRBJ2-3; perhaps TRBD2 as D (6 bases). Trimming took off 5 bases at V and 2 bases at J, with 18 bases between the two ends. The CDR3 is made up of 16 amino acids. Germline V lookup: CDR1 SGHRS, CDR2 YFSETQ. Here the CDR3 DNA reads TGCGCCAGCAGGGAGGGAAGTGTTCCCGACACAGATACGCAGTATTTT. Protein product: CASREGSVPDTDTQYF.

The count of this clone is one. The chain uses TRBV30 and TRBJ1-3; 7 bases align to TRBD1. The ends lost 5 bases at V and 4 bases at J; junction bases unmatched: 5. The CDR3 extends over 13 amino acids. Germline V lookup: CDR1 GTSNPN, CDR2 SVGIG (reference sequence). The chain's CDR3 is CAWGQASGNTIYF. In nucleotides, the CDR3 is TGTGCCTGGGGACAGGCTTCAGGAAACACCATATATTTT.

The V and J genes are TRBV4-1 and TRBJ2-7, with TRBD2 matching over 9 bases. The V gene end was trimmed by 4 bases and the J gene end by 0 bases; junction bases not matched to a gene: 4. The CDR3 has 15 residues. Germline CDR1 reads MGHRA; CDR2 reads YSYEKL. The CDR3 DNA sequence: TGCGCCAGCAGCCTCAGTAGCGGGAGCTCCTACGAGCAGTACTTC. The encoded protein is CASSLSSGSSYEQYF.

This clone was found a few times. The chain uses TRBV6-1 and TRBJ2-1; 9 bases match TRBD1. The CDR3 spans 15 residues. Germline V gene sequence: CDR1 MNHNS, CDR2 SASEGT. Trimming took 7 bases from V and 10 from J; bases not matched to a gene: 14. This CDR3 reads CASTESGQGFREQFF. The CDR3 region has the DNA TGTGCCAGCACCGAAAGCGGACAGGGGTTTAGGGAGCAGTTCTTC.

The V gene is TRBV2, the J gene TRBJ1-4, with D perhaps TRBD1 (5 bases). Germline V gives CDR1 SNHLY, CDR2 FYNNEI. Trimming shortened V by 7 bases and J by 8 bases, and 20 bases separated the two germline ends. The CDR3 runs 15 residues. In DNA, the CDR3 is TGTGCCAGCAAACCCCAGGGAGGCCATCAGGAAAAACTGTTTTTT. It encodes CASKPQGGHQEKLFF.

The chain couples TRBV6-5 to TRBJ1-4; 7 positions agree with TRBD1. Germline V gene sequence: CDR1 MNHEY, CDR2 SVGAGI. V shed 5 bases, J shed 0 bases, and the junction held 3 bases outside the gene matches. This CDR3 is 15 amino acids long. The CDR3 sequence: CASSNTGATNEKLFF. CDR3 nucleotides: TGTGCCAGCAGTAACACAGGGGCAACTAATGAAAAACTGTTTTTT.

The genes are TRBV6-1 and TRBJ2-3; 7 bases line up with TRBD1. The CDR3 loop spans 15 amino acids. CDR1 and CDR2 (germline): MNHNS, SASEGT. The ends lost 10 bases at V and 1 base at J; junction bases unmatched: 11. This chain's CDR3 is CAIPGEGARTDTQYF. The CDR3 DNA follows: TGTGCCATCCCCGGTGAGGGGGCACGCACAGATACGCAGTATTTT.

Comment on this clone: Mismatch with germline at one junction end may stem from a read error. This rearrangement joins TRBV7-9 to TRBJ2-7, with 9 positions matching TRBD2. The CDR3 spans 16 residues. Germline V gene data show CDR1 as SEHNR and CDR2 as FQNEAQ (reference sequence). CDR3 amino acids: CSSSLVGGLAGHEQYF. The CDR3 DNA is TGTTCCAGCAGCTTAGTGGGGGGACTAGCTGGCCACGAGCAGTACTTC.

The rearrangement uses TRBV10-2 and TRBJ1-1; D call uncertain. CDR1 and CDR2 from the germline V gene are WSHSY and SAAADI. V was clipped by 4 bases and J by 6 bases, with 12 bases between them. The CDR3 has 13 residues. CDR3 region: CASSVPGAPEAFF. Written as DNA, the CDR3 is TGCGCCAGCAGTGTACCGGGTGCCCCTGAAGCTTTCTTT.

This sequence joins TRBV4-3 and TRBJ1-6; D unclear. CDR1 and CDR2 (germline): LGHNA, YSLEER. The CDR3 runs 18 residues. V gave up 1 base and J gave up 8 bases, with 21 bases separating them. CDR3: CASSQAAVGGGRYSPLHF. The CDR3 DNA sequence: TGCGCCAGCAGCCAAGCCGCTGTTGGCGGAGGGAGGTATTCACCCCTCCACTTT.

This clone was seen once. V is TRBV30 and J is TRBJ1-1; perhaps TRBD1 as D (6 bases). The CDR3 is made up of 14 amino acids. CDR1 GTSNPN and CDR2 SVGIG come from the germline V gene (reference sequence). Trimming took off 1 base at V and 5 bases at J, with 14 bases between the two ends. This chain's CDR3 is CAWSAEQGWTEAFF. The CDR3 region has the DNA TGTGCCTGGAGTGCAGAACAGGGCTGGACTGAAGCTTTCTTT.

This clone showed up just a few times. An end of the junction does not agree with germline; a read error may underlie this. The J gene is TRBJ2-5, the V gene TRBV10-3; 13 bases agree with TRBD2. Germline loops: CDR1 ENHRY, CDR2 SYGVKD. The CDR3 consists of 13 residues. CDR3 sequence: CAISQTSGGQGHF. In nucleotides, the CDR3 is TGTGCCATCAGTCAGACTAGCGGGGGGCAAGGTCACTTC.

V usage is TRBV5-8 and J usage is TRBJ2-5; D is ambiguous. Trimming pared 1 base from V and 4 bases from J, leaving 5 bases between. CDR1 is SGHTS, CDR2 YDEGEE, per germline. This CDR3 contains 12 residues. The CDR3 DNA reads TGTGCCAGCAGCTTGTACGGAGAGACCCAGTACTTC. This translates into CASSLYGETQYF. The full variable domain, with the rest looked up from reference TRBV5-8 and TRBJ2-5, is EAGVTQSPTHLIKTRGQQATLRCSPISGHTSVYWYQQALGLGLQFLLWYDEGEERNRGNFPPRFSGRQFPNYSSELNVNALELEDSALYLCASSLYGETQYFGPGTRLLVL.

There are a few counts of this clone. The rearrangement links TRBV9 to TRBJ1-3; tentatively, D is TRBD1 (6 bases). V was clipped by 5 bases and J by 8 bases, with 14 bases between them. CDR3 length: 13 amino acids. Germline V gene lookup returns CDR1 SGDLS and CDR2 YYNGEE. Written as DNA, the CDR3 is TGTGCCAGCAGTGCGCAGGGGAGCGACACCATATATTTT. This gives the protein CASSAQGSDTIYF. Full variable domain (remainder filled in from reference TRBV9 and TRBJ1-3): DSGVTQTPKHLITATGQRVTLRCSPRSGDLSVYWYQQSLDQGLQFLIQYYNGEERAKGNILERFSAQQFPDLHSELNLSSLELGDSALYFCASSAQGSDTIYFGEGSWLTVV.

The chain employs TRBV6-6 and TRBJ2-1; D remains ambiguous. The CDR3 is 14 amino acids. Trimming cost V 0 bases and J 5 bases, with 8 bases left between them. The V gene's germline CDR1 is MNHNY and CDR2 SVGAGI (reference sequence). CDR3: CASSYSTPNNEQFF. In DNA form, the CDR3 reads TGTGCCAGCAGTTACTCGACTCCAAACAATGAGCAGTTCTTC.

This clone occurred once. The chain has TRBV6-5 and TRBJ2-1, with D maybe TRBD2 (5 bases). The germline CDR1 and CDR2 sequences are MNHEY and SVGAGI. With 1 base removed from V and 9 bases from J, the gap between germline ends came to 7 bases. The CDR3 totals 12 residues. This CDR3 reads CASSYLSGEQFF. CDR3 DNA: TGTGCCAGCAGTTACTTGAGCGGTGAGCAGTTCTTC.

The chain links TRBV6-1 to TRBJ1-3, with D possibly TRBD1 on 6 matching bases. CDR1 is MNHNS, CDR2 SASEGT, per germline. The length of the CDR3 is 14 residues. Trimming shortened V by 5 bases and J by 0 bases, and 8 bases separated the two germline ends. In nucleotides, the CDR3 is TGTGCCAGCAGTAGACAGGACTCTGGAAACACCATATATTTT. It specifies CASSRQDSGNTIYF.

The chain uses TRBV11-2 and TRBJ1-2; weak D call: TRBD1 (5 bases). This CDR3 is built from 16 residues. CDR1 SGHAT and CDR2 FQNNGV come from the germline V gene. V lost 1 base and J 8 bases, leaving 20 bases between the germline ends. In nucleotides, the CDR3 is TGTGCCAGCAGCTTAGCCAGGGCGAGGATTTTATGCGGCTACACCTTC. It yields the protein CASSLARARILCGYTF.

The chain employs TRBV28 and TRBJ2-1; possible D gene TRBD2, 6 bases. CDR1 and CDR2 from the germline V gene are MDHEN and SYDVKM. V was shortened by 5 bases and J by 7 bases, with 24 bases between the two germline ends. The CDR3 has 17 residues. The CDR3 sequence is CASSPTLRDWRGNEQFF. The CDR3 DNA follows: TGTGCCAGCAGTCCTACCCTCCGGGACTGGAGGGGAAATGAGCAGTTCTTC.

This chain uses TRBV18 with TRBJ2-3; 10 bases agree with TRBD1. Unmatched junction bases numbered 12, after V lost 3 bases and J lost 6 bases. This CDR3 spans 17 amino acids. Germline loops: CDR1 KGHSH, CDR2 LQKENI. CDR3 DNA sequence: TGTGCCAGCTCACCTCGACCAAGACAGGGGGCCAAGGATACGCAGTATTTT. It codes for CASSPRPRQGAKDTQYF. Together with reference TRBV18 and TRBJ2-3, the CDR3 gives the full variable domain: NAGVMQNPRHLVRRRGQEARLRCSPMKGHSHVYWYRQLPEEGLKFMVYLQKENIIDESGMPKERFSAEFPKEGPSILRIQQVVRGDSAAYFCASSPRPRQGAKDTQYFGPGTRLTVL.

V gene TRBV9 combines with J gene TRBJ2-1; weak D call: TRBD1 (5 bases). CDR1 and CDR2 from the germline V gene are SGDLS and YYNGEE. V dropped 3 bases and J dropped 2 bases, with 6 bases sitting between them. This CDR3 contains 13 residues. The CDR3 sequence: CASSGTPYNEQFF. The CDR3 DNA sequence: TGTGCCAGCAGCGGGACACCCTACAATGAGCAGTTCTTC.

The chain employs TRBV29-1 and TRBJ2-1; D is possibly TRBD1 (5 bases). The CDR3 has 11 residues. V lost 5 bases, J lost 7 bases, and 9 bases lay in between. CDR1 and CDR2 from the germline V gene are SQVTM and ANQGSEA. The CDR3 DNA is TGCAGCGTTTATAGGGGAAATGAGCAGTTCTTC. Residues: CSVYRGNEQFF.

The V gene is TRBV2, the J gene TRBJ1-5; 7 bases agree with TRBD1. This CDR3 has 16 residues. Germline V gene lookup returns CDR1 SNHLY and CDR2 FYNNEI. The V gene end was trimmed by 4 bases and the J gene end by 0 bases; junction bases not matched to a gene: 6. The CDR3 region has the DNA TGTGCCAGCAGTGGGGGACAGCAGTATAGCAATCAGCCCCAGCATTTT. Translation gives CASSGGQQYSNQPQHF.

This rearrangement joins TRBV4-3 to TRBJ1-1, with 7 nucleotides matching TRBD1. V was clipped by 4 bases and J by 4 bases; unmatched bases: 6. From germline, CDR1 is LGHNA and CDR2 YSLEER. This CDR3 has 14 amino acids. In DNA, the CDR3 is TGCGCCAGCAGCCGATTAGGGGGCAGCACTGAAGCTTTCTTT. Translating it yields CASSRLGGSTEAFF.

Only a few counts were recorded for this clone. The chain joins TRBV4-2 to TRBJ1-1; D is undetermined. The CDR3 length is 14 residues. Germline V lookup: CDR1 LGHNA, CDR2 YNFKEQ. Trimming took 4 bases from V and 4 from J, leaving 13 bases between them. Written as DNA, the CDR3 is TGTGCCAGCAGCCCGCCGGGGAGGGTCACTGAAGCTTTCTTT. Translation gives CASSPPGRVTEAFF.